Below are 18 T cell receptor beta chains sequenced from a single sample in a study of T cell repertoires in cytomegalovirus infection. MiXCR, run by TCRdb on the reads, gives a single entry per CDR3 protein. The table has approximately 990,000 distinct CDR3 sequences, around 29% seen once. Antigen specificity for these receptors is unknown. The starting material was cultured CD8+ T cells from PBMCs, obtained from culture after CMV antigen stimulation. The receptors come from a human donor in good health (CMV status not recorded). Some clones in this sample may be carry-over from other donors' samples.

The V gene is TRBV4-1, the J gene TRBJ1-1; the D is unclear. The germline gives CDR1 MGHRA, CDR2 YSYEKL. Trimming stripped 0 bases from V and 0 bases from J, with 20 bases between. The CDR3 covers 19 residues. CDR3 in amino acids: CASSQDNRPGSLLNTEAFF. CDR3 in DNA: TGCGCCAGCAGCCAAGATAATCGTCCGGGATCCTTATTGAACACTGAAGCTTTCTTT.

The chain combines TRBV7-8 with TRBJ2-7, with D possibly being TRBD1 (6 bases). The CDR3 length is 14 residues. Trimming stripped 4 bases from V and 5 bases from J, with 15 bases between. In germline, CDR1 is SGHVS, CDR2 FQNEAQ. This chain's CDR3 is CASSYRQESHEQYF. The CDR3 DNA is TGTGCCAGCAGCTACCGACAGGAGTCCCACGAGCAGTACTTC.

This chain links TRBV6-2 or TRBV6-3 with TRBJ2-7; 12 bases fit TRBD1. The junction had 34 bases not matched to a gene; V was cut back by 6 bases and J by 4 bases. The germline CDR1 and CDR2 sequences are MNHEY and SVGEGT. This CDR3 has 24 amino acids. Here the CDR3 reads CASRGVPDGTGGARIVSEGYEQYV. CDR3 nucleotide sequence: TGTGCCAGCAGAGGCGTCCCTGACGGGACAGGGGGCGCGCGGATAGTATCCGAGGGTTACGAGCAGTACGTC.

This clonotype was observed a handful of times. The chain joins TRBV6-2 or TRBV6-3 to TRBJ2-7, with D possibly TRBD1 on 6 matching bases. Trimming removed 4 bases from V and 4 bases from J, with 11 bases in between. The CDR3 sequence is 13 residues long. Per the germline V gene, CDR1 is MNHEY and CDR2 is SVGEGT. The CDR3 reads CASSWGRTYEQYV. For the CDR3, the DNA is TGTGCCAGCAGTTGGGGGCGGACTTACGAGCAGTACGTC.

In its sample, this clonotype is medium-sized. The chain employs TRBV12-3 or TRBV12-4 and TRBJ1-1, with no clear D. Trimming removed 3 bases from V and 0 bases from J, with 5 bases in between. The CDR3 runs to 13 residues. CDR3 in DNA: TGTGCCAGCAGTTTTGAGTTGAACACTGAAGCTTTCTTT. The encoded protein is CASSFELNTEAFF.

This clonotype appeared many times. This chain links TRBV7-2 with TRBJ2-3, with 13 nucleotides matching TRBD2. Looked up from germline, CDR1 is SGHTA and CDR2 is FQGNSA. With 7 bases clipped from V and 5 bases from J, the junction kept 9 bases outside the gene matches. The CDR3 covers 16 residues. CDR3 bases: TGTGCCAGCAACGTCCCGGGACTAGCGGGGTTAGATACGCAGTATTTT. This codes for CASNVPGLAGLDTQYF.

On this clonotype itself: It may be a read error: a sequence one base away is much more abundant. This chain joins TRBV14 and TRBJ1-5; D is unresolved. The germline CDR1 and CDR2 sequences are SGHDN and FVKESK. The length of the CDR3 is 13 residues. CDR3 sequence (DNA): TGTGTCAGCAGCCAAGATCGTCGTCAGCCCCAGCATTTT. Translating it yields CVSSQDRRQPQHF.

V is TRBV7-9 and J is TRBJ2-7; 8 bases match TRBD1. V was pared by 4 bases and J by 5 bases, with 10 bases of the junction left unmatched. The CDR3 loop spans 15 amino acids. The V gene's germline CDR1 is SEHNR and CDR2 FQNEAQ (reference sequence). The DNA for the CDR3 is TGTGCCAGCAGCTCCGGATCAGGGGGCAGAGACGAGCAGTACGTC. It yields the protein CASSSGSGGRDEQYV.

The gene calls are TRBV20-1 and TRBJ1-1; weak D call: TRBD1 (5 bases). Trimming took off 5 bases at V and 0 bases at J, with 13 bases between the two ends. The CDR3 has 14 amino acids. Germline CDR1 is DFQATT and CDR2 is SNEGSKA (reference sequence). In DNA form, the CDR3 reads TGCAGTGCTGGACCGGGACCAATGAACACTGAAGCTTTCTTT. Residues: CSAGPGPMNTEAFF.

The chain uses TRBV7-4 and TRBJ1-4; D might be TRBD1 (6 bases). V lost 5 bases to trimming and J lost 4 bases, with 14 bases between them. Germline V gives CDR1 SGHVT, CDR2 SQSDAQ. CDR3 size: 15 residues. DNA of the CDR3: TGTGCCAGCAGCAGCAAGGGGGACATTAATGAAAAACTGTTTTTT. Translated: CASSSKGDINEKLFF.

The sample holds a few counts of this clonotype. The chain is built from TRBV6-2 or TRBV6-3 and TRBJ1-1; weak D call: TRBD1 (5 bases). Trimming left V 2 bases short and J 4 bases short, with 11 bases between. The V gene's germline CDR1 is MNHEY and CDR2 SVGEGT. The CDR3 runs 14 residues. CDR3 nucleotide sequence: TGTGCCAGCAGTTACGAGGTGGGGCCCACTGAAGCTTTCTTT. Translation gives CASSYEVGPTEAFF.

This clonotype was found a few times. The J gene is TRBJ2-3, the V gene TRBV12-3 or TRBV12-4; TRBD1 matches at 7 bases. The CDR3 extends over 16 amino acids. V lost 3 bases and J lost 1; bases outside the gene matches: 7. The CDR3 DNA sequence: TGTGCCAGCAGTTTTTCCGGGACAGTTCGCACAGATACGCAGTATTTT. Its protein is CASSFSGTVRTDTQYF.

The chain combines TRBV4-1 with TRBJ2-1; 14 nucleotides match TRBD2. CDR3 size: 15 residues. V shed 1 base and J 9 bases; nucleotides not matched to a gene: 2. Germline values: CDR1 MGHRA, CDR2 YSYEKL. CDR3 region: CASSQGLAGGLEQFF. The CDR3 DNA reads TGCGCCAGCAGCCAAGGACTAGCGGGGGGGCTTGAGCAGTTCTTC.

Many counts were recorded for this clonotype. The V and J genes are TRBV7-6 and TRBJ1-5, with D perhaps matching TRBD1 (5 bases). From germline, CDR1 is SGHVS and CDR2 FNYEAQ. This CDR3 region has 14 residues. Trimming took 5 bases from V and 2 from J, leaving 10 bases between them. In DNA form, the CDR3 reads TGTGCCAGCAGCAGGGGAGGGGGCAATCAGCCCCAGCATTTT. This codes for CASSRGGGNQPQHF. The complete variable domain, with remaining parts taken from reference TRBV7-6 and TRBJ1-5, reads GAGVSQSPRYKVTKRGQDVALRCDPISGHVSLYWYRQALGQGPEFLTYFNYEAQQDKSGLPNDRFSAERPEGSISTLTIQRTEQRDSAMYRCASSRGGGNQPQHFGDGTRLSIL.

This clonotype was detected only a few times. This chain uses TRBV6-6 with TRBJ1-1; D gene ambiguous. Germline CDR1 is MNHNY and CDR2 is SVGAGI (reference sequence). The CDR3 length is 14 residues. Trimming pared 2 bases from V and 9 bases from J, leaving 16 bases between. The CDR3 coding sequence is TGTGCCAGCAGTTACAGCGGGGATTCTTATAAAGCTTTCTTT. Translating it yields CASSYSGDSYKAFF.

This chain uses TRBV6-1 with TRBJ2-5, with a possible D match to TRBD2 (5 bases). Germline V gene lookup returns CDR1 MNHNS and CDR2 SASEGT. There are 14 residues in the CDR3. The V and J ends lost 2 bases and 5 bases respectively, with 12 bases between them. The CDR3 loop reads CASSEPTRVETQYF. The CDR3 DNA follows: TGTGCCAGCAGTGAACCAACTAGGGTGGAGACCCAGTACTTC.

V gene TRBV20-1 combines with J gene TRBJ2-2, with 7 bases matching TRBD1. The CDR3 runs 15 residues. The J segment lost 5 bases and the V segment lost 5 bases, leaving 11 bases of the junction unmatched. The germline CDR1 and CDR2 sequences are DFQATT and SNEGSKA (reference sequence). The CDR3 nucleotides are TGCAGTGCTCCTCCTCTCGACAGGGAGACCGGGGAGCTGTTTTTT. The encoded protein is CSAPPLDRETGELFF.

Regarding this clonotype: Germline is not matched at one junction end, which may reflect a read error. The V call is TRBV7-6, the J call TRBJ2-4; the match to TRBD1 covers 7 bases. From germline, CDR1 is SGHVS and CDR2 FNYEAQ. CDR3 length: 14 residues. As DNA, the CDR3 is TGTGCTAGCAGCAGTCCGGGACAGAAAAACATTCAGTACTTC. Residues: CASSSPGQKNIQYF.